Listed below are T cell receptor beta chains from one sample, sequenced in a study of blood T cell repertoires in COVID-19. Profiling relied on immunoSEQ multiplex PCR, and the TCRdb table lists in-frame clones only, not all of them. The repertoire holds some 300,000 clones, with about 91% as singletons. Material for sequencing was peripheral blood. These receptors were collected from a woman aged 25 to 39 who had recovered from COVID-19. The CDR3 runs from the conserved cysteine through the conserved F or W. A D gene is named only where the DNA matches it firmly. Expanded clones are given a class, and other clones once, few, many or no size at all.

D gene: NA
J gene: TRBJ1-2
V gene: TRBV11-2
CDR3 length: 16
clone size: NA
CDR3 DNA: TGTGCCAGCAGCACAGCCCCAGGGACAACTAACTATGGCTACACCTTC
CDR3 protein: CASSTAPGTTNYGYTF

D gene: TRBD1
J gene: TRBJ1-4
V gene: TRBV2
CDR3 length: 19
clone size: NA
CDR3 DNA: TGTGCCAGCAGCCCGCGGGGGACAGGGGGAGAATCAACTAATGAAAAACTGTTTTTT
CDR3 protein: CASSPRGTGGESTNEKLFF

D gene: NA
J gene: TRBJ1-2
V gene: TRBV19
CDR3 length: 15
clone size: NA
CDR3 DNA: TGTGCCAGTAGTAAAACCAGGGAGGCTAACTATGGCTACACCTTC
CDR3 protein: CASSKTREANYGYTF

D gene: TRBD1
J gene: TRBJ1-5
V gene: TRBV7-8
CDR3 length: 14
clone size: NA
CDR3 DNA: TGTGCCAGCAGCTCGGACAGGGGGGGTCAGCCCCAGCATTTT
CDR3 protein: CASSSDRGGQPQHF

D gene: NA
J gene: TRBJ2-6
V gene: TRBV10-2
CDR3 length: 17
clone size: NA
CDR3 DNA: TGCGCCAGCAGTGAGCGCCAACTAGGTCTTGGGGCCAACGTCCTGACTTTC
CDR3 protein: CASSERQLGLGANVLTF

D gene: TRBD1
J gene: TRBJ1-1
V gene: TRBV9
CDR3 length: 13
clone size: once
CDR3 DNA: TGTGCCAGCAGCGGTGCGGGACAGGGGAAAGCTTTCTTT
CDR3 protein: CASSGAGQGKAFF

D gene: TRBD2
J gene: TRBJ2-5
V gene: TRBV10-3
CDR3 length: 13
clone size: NA
CDR3 DNA: TGTGCCATCAGTGCTTCAATAGCGGGGGGTAAAAACTTC
CDR3 protein: CAISASIAGGKNF

D gene: TRBD2
J gene: TRBJ2-3
V gene: TRBV4-2
CDR3 length: 19
clone size: NA
CDR3 DNA: TGTGCCAGCAGCCAAGATTATAGCGGGGGCCCCCTGAGCACAGATACGCAGTATTTT
CDR3 protein: CASSQDYSGGPLSTDTQYF

D gene: TRBD1
J gene: TRBJ1-1
V gene: TRBV9
CDR3 length: 13
clone size: NA
CDR3 DNA: TGTGCCAGCAGCCTCCGGGACAGGGCTGAAGCTTTCTTT
CDR3 protein: CASSLRDRAEAFF

D gene: NA
J gene: TRBJ1-5
V gene: TRBV9
CDR3 length: 18
clone size: NA
CDR3 DNA: TGTGCCAGCAGCGTAGTCTTCGCAAGTCACTCCGCGTATCAGCCCCAGCATTTT
CDR3 protein: CASSVVFASHSAYQPQHF

D gene: TRBD2
J gene: TRBJ2-7
V gene: TRBV27
CDR3 length: 16
clone size: NA
CDR3 DNA: TGTGCCAGCAGGAGAAAGAGGCTAGCGGGGTCCTACGAGCAGTACTTC
CDR3 protein: CASRRKRLAGSYEQYF

D gene: NA
J gene: TRBJ1-2
V gene: TRBV7-8
CDR3 length: 14
clone size: NA
CDR3 DNA: TGTGCCAGCAGCTTTGGCAGGGTTGACTATGGCTACACCTTC
CDR3 protein: CASSFGRVDYGYTF

D gene: NA
J gene: TRBJ2-5
V gene: TRBV9
CDR3 length: 14
clone size: NA
CDR3 DNA: TGTGCCAGCAGCGTAGCCCCAGGGCGAGAGACCCAGTACTTC
CDR3 protein: CASSVAPGRETQYF

D gene: TRBD1
J gene: TRBJ2-7
V gene: TRBV27
CDR3 length: 14
clone size: NA
CDR3 DNA: TGTGCCAGCAGTTTGGGGACAGGGGTCTACGAGCAGTACTTC
CDR3 protein: CASSLGTGVYEQYF

D gene: TRBD1
J gene: TRBJ2-2
V gene: TRBV5-5
CDR3 length: 14
clone size: NA
CDR3 DNA: TGTGCCAGCAGCTCCCCGGGACAGGGAAGGGAGCTGTTTTTT
CDR3 protein: CASSSPGQGRELFF

D gene: NA
J gene: TRBJ2-7
V gene: TRBV2
CDR3 length: 13
clone size: once
CDR3 DNA: TGTGCCAGCCATCAGACAGACACCTACGAGCAGTACTTC
CDR3 protein: CASHQTDTYEQYF

D gene: NA
J gene: TRBJ1-5
V gene: TRBV4-1
CDR3 length: 15
clone size: NA
CDR3 DNA: TGCGCCAGCAGCCAAGTAGGACAGAACAATCAGCCCCAGCATTTT
CDR3 protein: CASSQVGQNNQPQHF

D gene: TRBD1
J gene: TRBJ1-6
V gene: TRBV28
CDR3 length: 15
clone size: NA
CDR3 DNA: TGTGCCAGCATGTCAGGGGGGTCCTATAATTCACCCCTCCACTTT
CDR3 protein: CASMSGGSYNSPLHF

D gene: NA
J gene: TRBJ2-4
V gene: TRBV6-5
CDR3 length: 14
clone size: NA
CDR3 DNA: TGTGCCAGCAACAGCGGCTTAGCCAAAAACATTCAGTACTTC
CDR3 protein: CASNSGLAKNIQYF

D gene: NA
J gene: TRBJ1-1
V gene: TRBV29-1
CDR3 length: 13
clone size: NA
CDR3 DNA: TGCAGCGGTCGAAAGCGGGGCCCCACTGAAGCTTTCTTT
CDR3 protein: CSGRKRGPTEAFF

D gene: NA
J gene: TRBJ1-4
V gene: TRBV7-3
CDR3 length: 15
clone size: NA
CDR3 DNA: TGTGCCAGCAGCGTACGGGGAGTAACTAATGAAAAACTGTTTTTT
CDR3 protein: CASSVRGVTNEKLFF

D gene: NA
J gene: TRBJ1-1
V gene: TRBV2
CDR3 length: 12
clone size: NA
CDR3 DNA: TGTGCCAGCAGCGAGCAGGGCACTGAAGCTTTCTTT
CDR3 protein: CASSEQGTEAFF

D gene: TRBD1
J gene: TRBJ2-7
V gene: TRBV2
CDR3 length: 17
clone size: NA
CDR3 DNA: TGTGCCAGCAACGCCGGGACAGGGGCGGGTAATAAAGACGAGCAGTACTTC
CDR3 protein: CASNAGTGAGNKDEQYF

D gene: NA
J gene: TRBJ1-5
V gene: TRBV4-2
CDR3 length: 15
clone size: NA
CDR3 DNA: TGTGCCAGCAGCCAAGATGGACAGCCCAATCAGCCCCAGCATTTT
CDR3 protein: CASSQDGQPNQPQHF

D gene: NA
J gene: TRBJ2-2
V gene: TRBV7-8
CDR3 length: 14
clone size: few
CDR3 DNA: TGTGCCAGCAGCTTAGCCCTAGGGGGCGGGGAGCTGTTTTTT
CDR3 protein: CASSLALGGGELFF

D gene: NA
J gene: TRBJ2-7
V gene: TRBV14
CDR3 length: 14
clone size: NA
CDR3 DNA: TGTGCCAGCAGCCAAGTCGGTTTCACCTACGAGCAGTACTTC
CDR3 protein: CASSQVGFTYEQYF

D gene: NA
J gene: TRBJ2-3
V gene: TRBV21-1
CDR3 length: 18
clone size: NA
CDR3 DNA: TGTGCCAGCAGCAAAGTCGACAGGGGCGTCTCTACCACAGATACGCAGTATTTT
CDR3 protein: CASSKVDRGVSTTDTQYF

D gene: NA
J gene: TRBJ1-2
V gene: TRBV13
CDR3 length: 18
clone size: NA
CDR3 DNA: TGTGCCAGCAGCTTAAAGGGGTGGTCAGTCGCAGCTAACTATGGCTACACCTTC
CDR3 protein: CASSLKGWSVAANYGYTF

D gene: NA
J gene: TRBJ2-1
V gene: TRBV19
CDR3 length: 14
clone size: NA
CDR3 DNA: TGTGCCAGTAGTGTGGCGGGGCCCCACAATGAGCAGTTCTTC
CDR3 protein: CASSVAGPHNEQFF

D gene: TRBD1
J gene: TRBJ1-2
V gene: TRBV18
CDR3 length: 15
clone size: NA
CDR3 DNA: TGTGCCAGCTCACCACCGGCCAGGGGGGTGTATGGCTACACCTTC
CDR3 protein: CASSPPARGVYGYTF

D gene: NA
J gene: TRBJ2-7
V gene: TRBV19
CDR3 length: 14
clone size: NA
CDR3 DNA: TGTGCCAGTAGTACCCCCGGGGGAACCTACGAGCAGTACTTC
CDR3 protein: CASSTPGGTYEQYF

D gene: NA
J gene: TRBJ2-5
V gene: TRBV27
CDR3 length: 16
clone size: NA
CDR3 DNA: TGTGCCAGCGCTCAAAACCCAGGGCGGGGTGTGGAGACCCAGTACTTC
CDR3 protein: CASAQNPGRGVETQYF

D gene: TRBD1
J gene: TRBJ1-2
V gene: TRBV7-9
CDR3 length: 13
clone size: NA
CDR3 DNA: TGTGCCAGCAGCACCCCGGGACAGTGGGGCTACACCTTC
CDR3 protein: CASSTPGQWGYTF

D gene: TRBD1
J gene: TRBJ1-6
V gene: TRBV19
CDR3 length: 19
clone size: NA
CDR3 DNA: TGTGCCAGTAGTTTAAAGGACAGGGGGCCGAGCTCCTATAATTCACCCCTCCACTTT
CDR3 protein: CASSLKDRGPSSYNSPLHF

D gene: NA
J gene: TRBJ1-2
V gene: TRBV28
CDR3 length: 12
clone size: NA
CDR3 DNA: TGTGCCAGCAGTTTTTCGAACTATGGCTACACCTTC
CDR3 protein: CASSFSNYGYTF

D gene: NA
J gene: TRBJ2-3
V gene: TRBV4-1
CDR3 length: 16
clone size: NA
CDR3 DNA: TGCGCCAGCAGCCTCAGGGGCCGAGCTAGCACAGATACGCAGTATTTT
CDR3 protein: CASSLRGRASTDTQYF

D gene: NA
J gene: TRBJ2-7
V gene: TRBV19
CDR3 length: 15
clone size: once
CDR3 DNA: TGTGCCAGTAGTATAGTGAGGACAGACACCTACGAGCAGTACTTC
CDR3 protein: CASSIVRTDTYEQYF

D gene: NA
J gene: TRBJ2-2
V gene: TRBV11-3
CDR3 length: 17
clone size: NA
CDR3 DNA: TGTGCCAGCAGCTTAGACGGGGGGCAGAGCAACACCGGGGAGCTGTTTTTT
CDR3 protein: CASSLDGGQSNTGELFF

D gene: TRBD1
J gene: TRBJ2-7
V gene: TRBV27
CDR3 length: 15
clone size: NA
CDR3 DNA: TGTGCCAGCAGTCCAACCGGGACAGGTTTCTACGAGCAGTACTTC
CDR3 protein: CASSPTGTGFYEQYF

D gene: TRBD1
J gene: TRBJ2-4
V gene: TRBV9
CDR3 length: 16
clone size: NA
CDR3 DNA: TGTGCCAGCAGCGCACCGGGACAGGGAGCCAAAAACATTCAGTACTTC
CDR3 protein: CASSAPGQGAKNIQYF

D gene: TRBD1
J gene: TRBJ1-2
V gene: TRBV29-1
CDR3 length: 14
clone size: NA
CDR3 DNA: TGCAGCGTTCGGGCCTACAGGGGGCCCAGTGACTACACCTTC
CDR3 protein: CSVRAYRGPSDYTF

D gene: NA
J gene: TRBJ2-7
V gene: TRBV28
CDR3 length: 11
clone size: NA
CDR3 DNA: TGTGCCAGCAGTCGTTCCTACGAGCAGTACTTC
CDR3 protein: CASSRSYEQYF

D gene: TRBD1
J gene: TRBJ2-2
V gene: TRBV4-3
CDR3 length: 18
clone size: NA
CDR3 DNA: TGCGCCAGCAGCCTCGAACTACAGGGGTGGGGGAACACCGGGGAGCTGTTTTTT
CDR3 protein: CASSLELQGWGNTGELFF

D gene: TRBD2
J gene: TRBJ2-3
V gene: TRBV18
CDR3 length: 16
clone size: NA
CDR3 DNA: TGTGCCAGCTCAACAACTAGCGGGGTGGGCACAGATACGCAGTATTTT
CDR3 protein: CASSTTSGVGTDTQYF

D gene: TRBD2
J gene: TRBJ2-3
V gene: TRBV4-1
CDR3 length: 16
clone size: NA
CDR3 DNA: TGCGCCAGCAGCCAAGCAGGCGGGGGGGTGGTAGATACGCAGTATTTT
CDR3 protein: CASSQAGGGVVDTQYF

D gene: TRBD1
J gene: TRBJ1-1
V gene: TRBV13
CDR3 length: 15
clone size: NA
CDR3 DNA: TGTGCCAGCAGCTCTGGGACAGGCGGGAACACTGAAGCTTTCTTT
CDR3 protein: CASSSGTGGNTEAFF

D gene: NA
J gene: TRBJ2-1
V gene: TRBV6-5
CDR3 length: 12
clone size: NA
CDR3 DNA: TGTGCCTCCAGGGGCAACGACAATGAGCAGTTCTTC
CDR3 protein: CASRGNDNEQFF

D gene: TRBD1
J gene: TRBJ2-7
V gene: TRBV3-1/TRBV3-2
CDR3 length: 13
clone size: NA
CDR3 DNA: TGTGCCAGCAGCCAAGGGACAGGGGTGCGGCAGTACTTC
CDR3 protein: CASSQGTGVRQYF

D gene: NA
J gene: TRBJ1-2
V gene: TRBV3-1/TRBV3-2
CDR3 length: 14
clone size: NA
CDR3 DNA: TGTGCCAGCAGCCTTAGCGGTCCCGGCTATGGCTACACCTTC
CDR3 protein: CASSLSGPGYGYTF

D gene: NA
J gene: TRBJ2-3
V gene: TRBV10-3
CDR3 length: 13
clone size: NA
CDR3 DNA: TGTGCCATCAGTGAAGGGGGCACAGATACGCAGTATTTT
CDR3 protein: CAISEGGTDTQYF

D gene: NA
J gene: TRBJ2-2
V gene: TRBV7-3
CDR3 length: 13
clone size: NA
CDR3 DNA: TGTGCCAGCAGCACGCGGGGAGCCGGGGAGCTGTTTTTT
CDR3 protein: CASSTRGAGELFF

D gene: TRBD1
J gene: TRBJ2-2
V gene: TRBV7-3
CDR3 length: 16
clone size: NA
CDR3 DNA: TGTGCCAGCAGCCCGGGGACAGGAGGAGGCACCGGGGAGCTGTTTTTT
CDR3 protein: CASSPGTGGGTGELFF

D gene: NA
J gene: TRBJ1-4
V gene: TRBV2
CDR3 length: 15
clone size: NA
CDR3 DNA: TGTGCCAGCAGTGAACAGGGAGGACTTAATGAAAAACTGTTTTTT
CDR3 protein: CASSEQGGLNEKLFF